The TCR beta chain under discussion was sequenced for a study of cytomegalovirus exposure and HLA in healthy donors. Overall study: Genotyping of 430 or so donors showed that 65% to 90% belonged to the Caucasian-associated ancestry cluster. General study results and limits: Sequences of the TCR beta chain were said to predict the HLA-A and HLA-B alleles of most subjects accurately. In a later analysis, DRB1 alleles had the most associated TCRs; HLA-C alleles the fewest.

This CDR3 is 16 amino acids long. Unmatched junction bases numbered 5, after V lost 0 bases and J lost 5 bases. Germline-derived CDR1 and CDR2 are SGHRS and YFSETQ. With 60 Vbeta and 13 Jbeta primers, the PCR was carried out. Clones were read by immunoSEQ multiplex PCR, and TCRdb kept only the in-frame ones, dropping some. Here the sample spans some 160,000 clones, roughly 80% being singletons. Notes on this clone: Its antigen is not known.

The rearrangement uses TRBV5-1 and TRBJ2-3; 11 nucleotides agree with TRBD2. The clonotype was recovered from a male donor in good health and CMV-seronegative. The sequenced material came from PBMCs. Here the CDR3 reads CASSLVDSGGGDTQYF. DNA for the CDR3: TGCGCCAGCAGCTTGGTGGATAGCGGGGGGGGAGATACGCAGTATTTT.